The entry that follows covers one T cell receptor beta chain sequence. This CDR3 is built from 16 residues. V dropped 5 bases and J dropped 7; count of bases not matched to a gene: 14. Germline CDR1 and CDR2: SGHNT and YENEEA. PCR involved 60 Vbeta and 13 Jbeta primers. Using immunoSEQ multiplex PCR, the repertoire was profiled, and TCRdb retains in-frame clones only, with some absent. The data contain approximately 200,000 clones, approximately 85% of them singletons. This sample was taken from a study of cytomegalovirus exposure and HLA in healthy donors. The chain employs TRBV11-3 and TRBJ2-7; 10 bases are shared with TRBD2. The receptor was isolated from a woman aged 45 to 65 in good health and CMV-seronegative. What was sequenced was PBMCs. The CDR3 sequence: CASSPGGLAGVGEQYF. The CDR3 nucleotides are TGTGCCAGCAGCCCTGGTGGGCTAGCGGGAGTCGGGGAGCAGTACTTC.